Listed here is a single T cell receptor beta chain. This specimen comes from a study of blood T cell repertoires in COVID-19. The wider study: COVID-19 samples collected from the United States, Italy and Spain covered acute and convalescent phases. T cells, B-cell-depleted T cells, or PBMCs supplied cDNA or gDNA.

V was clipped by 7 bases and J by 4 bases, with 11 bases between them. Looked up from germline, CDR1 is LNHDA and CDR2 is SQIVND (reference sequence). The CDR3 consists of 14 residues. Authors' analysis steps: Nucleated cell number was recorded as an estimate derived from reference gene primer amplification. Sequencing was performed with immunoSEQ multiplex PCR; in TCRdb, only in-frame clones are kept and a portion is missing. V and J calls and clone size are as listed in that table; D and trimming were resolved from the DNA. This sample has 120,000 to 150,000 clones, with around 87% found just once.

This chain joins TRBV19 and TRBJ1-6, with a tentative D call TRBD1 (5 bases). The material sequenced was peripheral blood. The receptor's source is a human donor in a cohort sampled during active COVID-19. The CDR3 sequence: CASTDSGYNSPLHF. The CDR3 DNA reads TGTGCCAGTACCGACTCAGGGTATAATTCACCCCTCCACTTT. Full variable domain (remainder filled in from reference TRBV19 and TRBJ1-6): DGGITQSPKYLFRKEGQNVTLSCEQNLNHDAMYWYRQDPGQGLRLIYYSQIVNDFQKGDIAEGYSVSREKKESFPLTVTSAQKNPTAFYLCASTDSGYNSPLHFGNGTRLTVT.